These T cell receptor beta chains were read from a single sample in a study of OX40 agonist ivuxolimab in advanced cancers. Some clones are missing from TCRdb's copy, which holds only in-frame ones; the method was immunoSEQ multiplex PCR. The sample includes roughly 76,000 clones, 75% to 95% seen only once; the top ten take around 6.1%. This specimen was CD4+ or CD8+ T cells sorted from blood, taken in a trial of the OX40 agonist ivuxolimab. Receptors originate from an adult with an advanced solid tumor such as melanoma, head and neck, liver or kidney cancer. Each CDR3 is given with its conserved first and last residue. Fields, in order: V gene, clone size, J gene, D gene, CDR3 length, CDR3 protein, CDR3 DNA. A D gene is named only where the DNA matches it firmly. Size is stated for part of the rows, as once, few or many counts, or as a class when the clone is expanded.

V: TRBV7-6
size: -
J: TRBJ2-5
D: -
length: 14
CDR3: CASSLERNQETQYF
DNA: TGTGCCAGCAGCTTAGAACGGAACCAAGAGACCCAGTACTTC

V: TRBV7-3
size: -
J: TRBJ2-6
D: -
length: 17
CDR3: CASSSRAGSSGANVLTF
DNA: TGTGCCAGCAGCTCAAGGGCCGGAAGCTCTGGGGCCAACGTCCTGACTTTC

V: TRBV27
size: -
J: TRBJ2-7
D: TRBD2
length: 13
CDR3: CASSPGGSVEQYF
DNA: TGTGCCAGCAGTCCCGGGGGGTCAGTCGAGCAGTACTTC

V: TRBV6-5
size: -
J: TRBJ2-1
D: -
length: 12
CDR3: CASIGSKNEQFF
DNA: TGTGCCAGCATCGGATCAAAGAATGAGCAGTTCTTC

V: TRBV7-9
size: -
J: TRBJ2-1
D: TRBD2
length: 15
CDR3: CASSSGGPPYNEQFF
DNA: TGTGCCAGCAGCTCGGGGGGGCCGCCGTACAATGAGCAGTTCTTC

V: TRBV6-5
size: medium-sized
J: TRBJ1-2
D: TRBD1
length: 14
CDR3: CASRQHGQGKRYTF
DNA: TGTGCCAGCAGGCAACACGGACAGGGGAAACGCTACACCTTC

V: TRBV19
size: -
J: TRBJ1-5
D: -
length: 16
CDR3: CASTHDRSYSNQPQHF
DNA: TGTGCCAGTACCCACGACAGGTCTTATAGCAATCAGCCCCAGCATTTT

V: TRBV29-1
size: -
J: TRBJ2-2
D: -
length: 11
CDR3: CSVAETGELFF
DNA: TGCAGCGTCGCTGAAACCGGGGAGCTGTTTTTT

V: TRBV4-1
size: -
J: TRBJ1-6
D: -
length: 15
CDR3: CASSQEAAGNSPLHF
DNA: TGCGCCAGCAGCCAAGAGGCAGCGGGAAATTCACCCCTCCACTTT

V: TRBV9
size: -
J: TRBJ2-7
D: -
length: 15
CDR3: CASSVSGRVGYEQYF
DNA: TGTGCCAGCAGCGTTTCAGGCAGGGTAGGCTACGAGCAGTACTTC

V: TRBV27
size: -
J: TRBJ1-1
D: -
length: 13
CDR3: CASKSGWDTEAFF
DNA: TGTGCCAGCAAATCGGGTTGGGACACTGAAGCTTTCTTT

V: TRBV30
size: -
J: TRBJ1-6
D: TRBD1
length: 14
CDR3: CAWWTGGWNSPLHF
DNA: TGTGCCTGGTGGACAGGGGGATGGAATTCACCCCTCCACTTT

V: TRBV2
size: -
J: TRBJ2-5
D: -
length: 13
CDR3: CASIEGEQETQYF
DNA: TGTGCCAGCATCGAGGGTGAGCAAGAGACCCAGTACTTC

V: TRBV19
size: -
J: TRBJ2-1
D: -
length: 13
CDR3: CASSIGSYNEQFF
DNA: TGTGCCAGTAGTATAGGCAGCTACAATGAGCAGTTCTTC

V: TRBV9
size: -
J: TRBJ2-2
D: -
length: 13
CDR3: CASSVHAAGELFF
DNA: TGTGCCAGCAGCGTACACGCCGCCGGGGAGCTGTTTTTT

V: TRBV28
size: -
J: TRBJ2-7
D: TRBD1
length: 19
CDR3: CASSLPSLSTGVEIYEQYF
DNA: TGTGCCAGCAGTTTACCCTCACTTTCTACAGGGGTGGAGATCTACGAGCAGTACTTC

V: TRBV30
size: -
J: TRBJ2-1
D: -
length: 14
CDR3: CAWSVTGTLVEQFF
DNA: TGTGCCTGGAGTGTCACCGGGACTTTGGTTGAGCAGTTCTTC

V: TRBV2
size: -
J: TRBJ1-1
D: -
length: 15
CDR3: CASSERLDQNTEAFF
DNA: TGTGCCAGCAGTGAAAGACTGGATCAGAACACTGAAGCTTTCTTT

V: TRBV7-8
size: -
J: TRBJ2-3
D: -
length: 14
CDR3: CASSLQGLIDTQYF
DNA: TGTGCCAGCAGCTTACAGGGGTTGATAGATACGCAGTATTTT

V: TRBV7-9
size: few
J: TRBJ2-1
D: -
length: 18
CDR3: CASSQPLVKGRTYNEQFF
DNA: TGTGCCAGCAGCCAACCTTTGGTGAAGGGGCGCACCTACAATGAGCAGTTCTTC

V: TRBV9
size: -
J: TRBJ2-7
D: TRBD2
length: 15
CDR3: CASSVAPGGGYEQYF
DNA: TGTGCCAGCAGCGTAGCGCCGGGGGGGGGCTACGAGCAGTACTTC

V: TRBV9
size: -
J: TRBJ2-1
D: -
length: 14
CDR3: CASSVSTGSNEQFF
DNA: TGTGCCAGCAGCGTTTCAACAGGGAGCAATGAGCAGTTCTTC

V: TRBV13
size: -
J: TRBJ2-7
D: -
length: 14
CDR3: CASSPPQGFYEQYF
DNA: TGTGCCAGCAGCCCGCCGCAGGGATTTTACGAGCAGTACTTC

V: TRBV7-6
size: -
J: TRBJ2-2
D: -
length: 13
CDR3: CASSLGGAGELFF
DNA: TGTGCCAGCAGCTTAGGGGGGGCCGGGGAGCTGTTTTTT

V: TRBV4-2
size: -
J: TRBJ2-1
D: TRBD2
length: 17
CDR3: CASSQDEGGSSYNEQFF
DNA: TGTGCCAGCAGCCAAGACGAGGGAGGGAGCTCCTACAATGAGCAGTTCTTC

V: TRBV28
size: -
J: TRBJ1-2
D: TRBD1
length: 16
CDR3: CASSLRGQASLYGYTF
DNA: TGTGCCAGCAGTTTACGCGGACAGGCGTCCCTCTATGGCTACACCTTC

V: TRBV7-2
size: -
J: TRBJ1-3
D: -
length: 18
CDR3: CASSPGRTGLFSGNTIYF
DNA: TGTGCCAGCAGCCCAGGCCGAACAGGCCTATTCTCTGGAAACACCATATATTTT

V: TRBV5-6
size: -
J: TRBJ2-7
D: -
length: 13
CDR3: CASSDGTSYEQYF
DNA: TGTGCCAGCAGCGATGGGACCTCCTACGAGCAGTACTTC

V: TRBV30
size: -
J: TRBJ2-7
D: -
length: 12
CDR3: CAWSSYSYEQYF
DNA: TGTGCCTGGAGTTCCTATTCCTACGAGCAGTACTTC

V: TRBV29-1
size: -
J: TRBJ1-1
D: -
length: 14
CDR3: CSVEADRMNTEAFF
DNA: TGCAGCGTTGAAGCGGACAGAATGAACACTGAAGCTTTCTTT

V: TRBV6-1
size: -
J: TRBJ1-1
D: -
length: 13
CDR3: CASSARGNTEAFF
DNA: TGTGCCAGCAGTGCTCGGGGGAACACTGAAGCTTTCTTT

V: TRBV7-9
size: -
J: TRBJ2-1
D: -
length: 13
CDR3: CASSLERGNEQFF
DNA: TGTGCCAGCAGCCTGGAGAGAGGAAATGAGCAGTTCTTC

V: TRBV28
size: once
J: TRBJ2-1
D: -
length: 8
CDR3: CATEEQFF
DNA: TGTGCCACCGAGGAGCAGTTCTTC

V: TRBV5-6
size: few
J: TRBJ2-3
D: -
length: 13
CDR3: CASSSLPGDTQYF
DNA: TGTGCCAGCAGTTCGTTACCGGGAGATACGCAGTATTTT

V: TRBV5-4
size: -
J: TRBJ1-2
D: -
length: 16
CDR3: CASSESTKTGYYGYTF
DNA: TGTGCCAGCAGCGAGAGCACGAAAACAGGGTACTATGGCTACACCTTC

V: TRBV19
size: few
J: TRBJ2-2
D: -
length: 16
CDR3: CASSAPGENKGGELFF
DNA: TGTGCCAGTAGTGCACCAGGAGAAAATAAGGGTGGGGAGCTGTTTTTT

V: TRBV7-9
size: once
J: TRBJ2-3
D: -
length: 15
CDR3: CASSRGVTSTDTQYF
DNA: TGTGCCAGCAGCCGCGGAGTCACTAGCACAGATACGCAGTATTTT

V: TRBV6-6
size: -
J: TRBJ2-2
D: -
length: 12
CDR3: CASSLGTGELFF
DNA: TGTGCCAGCAGTCTGGGGACCGGGGAGCTGTTTTTT

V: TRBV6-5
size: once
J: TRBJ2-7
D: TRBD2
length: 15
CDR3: CASSYSPSGLALQYF
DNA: TGTGCCAGCAGTTACAGTCCATCCGGACTAGCGTTGCAGTACTTC

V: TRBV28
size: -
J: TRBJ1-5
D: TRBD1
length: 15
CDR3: CATTLGGQINQPQHF
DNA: TGTGCCACCACCCTGGGGGGACAGATCAATCAGCCCCAGCATTTT

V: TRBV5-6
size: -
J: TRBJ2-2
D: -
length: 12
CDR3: CASSSASGELFF
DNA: TGTGCCAGCAGCTCGGCGTCCGGGGAGCTGTTTTTT

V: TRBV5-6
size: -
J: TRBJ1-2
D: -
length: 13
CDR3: CASSLNRDYGYTF
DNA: TGTGCCAGCAGCTTAAACCGGGACTATGGCTACACCTTC

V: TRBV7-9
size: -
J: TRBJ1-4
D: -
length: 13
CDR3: CASSPGAMRKLFF
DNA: TGTGCCAGCAGCCCTGGCGCAATGAGAAAACTGTTTTTT

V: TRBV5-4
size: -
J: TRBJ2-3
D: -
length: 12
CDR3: CASSPFTDTQYF
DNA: TGTGCCAGCAGCCCGTTCACAGATACGCAGTATTTT